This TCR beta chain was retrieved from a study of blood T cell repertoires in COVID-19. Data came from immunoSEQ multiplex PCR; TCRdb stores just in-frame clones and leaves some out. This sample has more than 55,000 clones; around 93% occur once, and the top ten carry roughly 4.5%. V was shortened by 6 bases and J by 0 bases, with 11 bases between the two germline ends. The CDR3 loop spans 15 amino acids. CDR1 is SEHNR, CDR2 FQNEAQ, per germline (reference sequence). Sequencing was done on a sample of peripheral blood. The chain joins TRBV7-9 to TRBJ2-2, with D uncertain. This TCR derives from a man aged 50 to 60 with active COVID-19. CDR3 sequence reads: CASRSGPPNTGELFF. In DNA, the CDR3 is TGTGCCAGCAGATCTGGGCCACCGAACACCGGGGAGCTGTTTTTT.